These T cell receptor beta chains were read from a single sample in a study of blood T cells in healthy people across ages. In TCRdb, the 5' RACE reads were re-called with MiXCR into one record per CDR3 protein. The data contain around 1.5 million distinct CDR3 sequences, about 35% of them singletons. Material: blood. The source of these receptors is a woman in her 30s in good health. The CDR3 runs from the conserved cysteine through the conserved F or W. A row's size may be missing; if present it is once, few, many or a size class.

V gene	clone size	J gene	CDR3 protein
TRBV20-1	.	TRBJ2-5	CSASTNYGGGLETQYF
TRBV30	few	TRBJ2-7	CAWSKGSRYEQYF
TRBV7-2	.	TRBJ2-5	CASSYGTSPPGETQYF
TRBV5-8	few	TRBJ1-5	CASSSRQPQHF
TRBV6-2/TRBV6-3	.	TRBJ1-5	CASSTDLTQPQHF
TRBV4-2	few	TRBJ2-7	CASSQVSSGRNEQYF
TRBV29-1	many	TRBJ2-7	CSVSGPSYEQYF
TRBV27	few	TRBJ2-4	CASSFSGAGLSQYF
TRBV6-1	few	TRBJ1-5	CASKAGDQPQHF
TRBV28	.	TRBJ2-5	CASSSLAGQGTQYF